One and the same sample provided the 19 T cell receptor beta chains below, sequenced in a study of T cells in Graves' hyperthyroidism and ophthalmopathy. RNA transcripts gave rise to amplified TCR beta CDR3 regions. During a first-round RT-PCR of the TCR CDR3, the HTBI primer set was used. TCRdb re-derived calls from the multiplex PCR reads in MiXCR, one entry per CDR3 protein. The profile shows about 640,000 distinct CDR3 sequences, 20% of them singletons. The specimen sequenced was blood. The source of these receptors is a man aged 30-40 years with Graves' ophthalmopathy.

This clonotype has a count of ten or more. This chain joins TRBV28 and TRBJ2-1; D call uncertain. Germline V gene lookup returns CDR1 MDHEN and CDR2 SYDVKM. V was pared by 2 bases and J by 6 bases, with 8 bases between. This CDR3 has 13 amino acids. Here the CDR3 reads CASSLRRSNEQFF. The CDR3 nucleotides are TGTGCCAGCAGTTTAAGGCGCAGCAATGAGCAGTTCTTC.

The CDR3 sequence is CSAERIPNTGELFF. CDR3 DNA: TGCAGTGCAGAGCGGATCCCGAACACCGGGGAGCTGTTTTTT. The chain has TRBV20-1 and TRBJ2-2; TRBD2 is a possible D gene (5 bases). The CDR3 runs 14 residues. Germline V gives CDR1 DFQATT, CDR2 SNEGSKA (reference sequence). Trimming cost V 6 bases and J 0 bases, with 11 bases left between them.

The chain couples TRBV3-1 to TRBJ2-1; the D is unclear. The CDR3 length is 16 residues. The ends were cut back, 4 bases at V and 0 bases at J, with 13 bases in the middle. The germline V gene encodes CDR1 LGHDT and CDR2 YNNKEL (reference sequence). CDR3 in amino acids: CASSPPRKGSYNEQFF. CDR3 DNA: TGTGCCAGCAGCCCTCCTAGGAAGGGCTCCTACAATGAGCAGTTCTTC.

This clonotype was seen many times. This rearrangement joins TRBV28 to TRBJ1-4; 9 positions match TRBD1. V lost 4 bases, J lost 1 base, and 10 bases stayed unmatched. CDR1 and CDR2 (germline): MDHEN, SYDVKM. This CDR3 spans 18 amino acids. CDR3 bases: TGTGCCAGCAGTTACCCCCCGGGACAGGGCTTAACTAATGAAAAACTGTTTTTT. This sequence encodes CASSYPPGQGLTNEKLFF.

This clonotype was observed a handful of times. This sequence joins TRBV27 and TRBJ1-2; 9 bases align to TRBD1. The germline CDR1 and CDR2 sequences are MNHEY and SMNVEV (reference sequence). After removal of 10 bases from V and 10 bases from J, the junction contained 13 bases not matched to a gene. CDR3 length: 13 amino acids. The CDR3 bases are TGTGCCACCGCGGACAGGGGCGGGTTTGACTACACCTTC. Translating it yields CATADRGGFDYTF.

The chain carries TRBV18 and TRBJ2-7, with D possibly TRBD2 on 7 matching bases. Germline CDR1 KGHSH, CDR2 LQKENI. Trimming left V 3 bases short and J 4 bases short, with 13 bases between. The CDR3 length is 14 residues. The CDR3 sequence: CASSPAGARYEQYF. Here the CDR3 DNA reads TGTGCCAGCTCACCGGCGGGGGCTAGGTACGAGCAGTACTTC.

The rearrangement uses TRBV12-3 or TRBV12-4 and TRBJ1-1; 7 bases are shared with TRBD1. This CDR3 is built from 14 residues. Trimming at V came to 5 bases and at J to 4 bases, leaving 7 bases not matched to a gene. CDR3 sequence: CASSDTGDITEAFF. The CDR3 DNA follows: TGTGCCAGCAGTGATACAGGGGACATCACTGAAGCTTTCTTT.

This clonotype was counted at least ten times. The chain combines TRBV5-1 with TRBJ2-7, with 11 nucleotides matching TRBD1. Germline V gives CDR1 SGHRS, CDR2 YFSETQ. The CDR3 totals 17 residues. Trimming removed 0 bases from V and 7 bases from J; junction bases left unmatched: 12. The CDR3 nucleotides read TGCGCCAGCAGCTTGGACCTGACCGGACAGGGGGCGGGGGAGCAGTACTTC. Amino acid sequence: CASSLDLTGQGAGEQYF.

The chain couples TRBV5-1 to TRBJ2-3; TRBD2 matches at 7 bases. The CDR3 is 15 residues long. Germline CDR1 is SGHRS and CDR2 is YFSETQ. The V gene end was trimmed by 4 bases and the J gene end by 2 bases; junction bases not matched to a gene: 7. The chain's CDR3 is CASSPRDYITDTQYF. The CDR3 DNA reads TGCGCCAGCAGCCCCCGGGACTATATCACAGATACGCAGTATTTT. The complete variable domain, with remaining parts taken from reference TRBV5-1 and TRBJ2-3, reads KAGVTQTPRYLIKTRGQQVTLSCSPISGHRSVSWYQQTPGQGLQFLFEYFSETQRNKGNFPGRFSGRQFSNSRSEMNVSTLELGDSALYLCASSPRDYITDTQYFGPGTRLTVL.

On this clonotype: The junction departs from germline at one end; a sequencing error may be responsible. V gene TRBV2 combines with J gene TRBJ2-7, with D tentatively TRBD1 or TRBD2 (6 bases each). The CDR3 covers 14 residues. Germline values: CDR1 SNHLY, CDR2 FYNNEI. The CDR3 DNA reads TGTGCCAGCAGTGAATTGGGGGGCGACTACGAACAGTACTTC. Translated, it gives CASSELGGDYEQYF.

This chain joins TRBV4-2 and TRBJ1-2; tentatively, D is TRBD1 (5 bases). Germline assignment: CDR1 LGHNA and CDR2 YNFKEQ. This CDR3 is built from 15 residues. The V end lost 3 bases, the J end lost 2 bases, and 13 bases lay between the germline ends. The CDR3 nucleotides are TGTGCCAGCAGCCAGTCAGGGCTTGAGAACTATGGCTACACCTTC. It codes for CASSQSGLENYGYTF.

This clonotype has just a few counts. The CDR3 sequence: CAWSYSYEQYF. The CDR3 bases are TGTGCCTGGAGTTACAGCTACGAGCAGTACTTC. The V and J genes are TRBV30 and TRBJ2-7; D remains unclear. From germline, CDR1 is GTSNPN and CDR2 SVGIG (reference sequence). The length of the CDR3 is 11 residues. With 2 bases removed from V and 3 bases from J, the gap between germline ends came to 5 bases. The full variable domain, completed using reference TRBV30 and TRBJ2-7, is SQTIHQWPATLVQPVGSPLSLECTVEGTSNPNLYWYRQAAGRGLQLLFYSVGIGQISSEVPQNLSASRPQDRQFILSSKKLLLSDSGFYLCAWSYSYEQYFGPGTRLTVT.

The rearrangement joins TRBV3-1 to TRBJ2-1, with 13 bases aligning to TRBD2. Trimming at V came to 5 bases and at J to 7 bases, leaving 11 bases not matched to a gene. The CDR3 covers 17 residues. CDR1 is LGHDT, CDR2 YNNKEL, per germline (reference sequence). CDR3: CASSSGGLAGVGNEQFF. CDR3 bases: TGTGCCAGCAGCTCTGGAGGACTAGCGGGAGTTGGTAATGAGCAGTTCTTC.

V and J are TRBV7-9 and TRBJ2-3; D call uncertain. V was pared by 3 bases and J by 6 bases, with 7 bases between. From germline, CDR1 is SEHNR and CDR2 FQNEAQ (reference sequence). This CDR3 has 12 amino acids. For the CDR3, the DNA is TGTGCCAGCAGCTTGCATCCGGATACGCAGTATTTT. This sequence encodes CASSLHPDTQYF.

V is TRBV7-6 and J is TRBJ2-7; unclear D gene. The CDR3 contains 15 residues. Germline lookup yields CDR1 SGHVS and CDR2 FNYEAQ. V lost 3 bases, J lost 3 bases, and 15 bases lay in between. CDR3 DNA: TGTGCCAGCAGCTTCCGCGGAACTGGTGACTACGAGCAGTACTTC. Translation: CASSFRGTGDYEQYF.

In its sample, this clonotype was seen many times. The CDR3: CASSAGGTAYF. For the CDR3, the DNA is TGTGCCAGCAGTGCCGGCGGAACTGCGTACTTC. The J gene is TRBJ2-5, the V gene TRBV12-3 or TRBV12-4; D gene uncertain. Trimming left V 5 bases short and J 13 bases short, with 14 bases between. The CDR3 consists of 11 residues.

The sample holds many counts of this clonotype. V and J are TRBV11-2 and TRBJ2-3; 8 bases fit TRBD1. Losses at the gene ends were 4 bases for V and 1 base for J; bases not matched to a gene: 4. This CDR3 is built from 15 residues. From germline, CDR1 is SGHAT and CDR2 FQNNGV. CDR3 amino acids: CASSSPGQGTDTQYF. In nucleotides, the CDR3 is TGTGCCAGCAGCTCTCCGGGACAGGGCACAGATACGCAGTATTTT.

This clonotype came up many times. This chain uses TRBV5-1 with TRBJ2-1; either TRBD1 or TRBD2 may fit D (5 bases each). Germline V gene data show CDR1 as SGHRS and CDR2 as YFSETQ. The V and J ends lost 3 bases and 3 bases respectively, with 16 bases between them. The CDR3 loop spans 16 amino acids. This chain's CDR3 is CASSWGSGTDYNEQFF. CDR3 DNA sequence: TGCGCCAGCAGCTGGGGATCCGGGACCGACTACAATGAGCAGTTCTTC.

The J gene is TRBJ1-6, the V gene TRBV7-9; possible D gene TRBD1, 5 bases. CDR1 is SEHNR, CDR2 FQNEAQ, per germline (reference sequence). The CDR3 covers 16 residues. V was cut by 8 bases and J by 11 bases, with 25 bases left in between. For the CDR3, the DNA is TGTGCCAGCTTTGGACAAAACCGGATCCTGCATCCACCCCTCCACTTT. Translating it yields CASFGQNRILHPPLHF.